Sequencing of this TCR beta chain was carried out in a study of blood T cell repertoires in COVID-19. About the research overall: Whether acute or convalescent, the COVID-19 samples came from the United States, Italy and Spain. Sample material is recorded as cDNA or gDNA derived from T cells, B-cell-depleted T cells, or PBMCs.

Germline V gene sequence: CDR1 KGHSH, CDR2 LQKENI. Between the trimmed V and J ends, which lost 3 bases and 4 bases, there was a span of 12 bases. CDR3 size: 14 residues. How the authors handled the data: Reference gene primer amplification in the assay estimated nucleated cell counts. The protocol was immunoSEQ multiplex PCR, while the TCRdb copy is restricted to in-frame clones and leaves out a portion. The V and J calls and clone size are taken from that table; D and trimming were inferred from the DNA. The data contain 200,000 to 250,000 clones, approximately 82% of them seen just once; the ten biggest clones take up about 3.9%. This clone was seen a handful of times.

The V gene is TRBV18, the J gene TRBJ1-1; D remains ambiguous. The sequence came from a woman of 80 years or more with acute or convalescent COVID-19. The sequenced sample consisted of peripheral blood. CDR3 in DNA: TGTGCCAGCTCACCGGCAGGCGGGATCACTGAAGCTTTCTTT. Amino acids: CASSPAGGITEAFF.